Listed below are T cell receptor beta chains from one sample, sequenced in a study of untreated major depressive disorder. Some clones are missing from TCRdb's copy, which holds only in-frame ones; the method was immunoSEQ multiplex PCR. In the table there are 10,000 to 15,000 clones, around nine tenths of which are singletons. Sequencing input: CD4+ T cells from PBMCs. The receptors shown here come from a woman between 25 and 40 years old with major depressive disorder. Both conserved end residues are part of each CDR3. The order of the fields is J gene, D gene, V gene, clone size, CDR3 protein, CDR3 DNA. D genes are given only for firm matches. A row's size may be missing; if present it is once, few, many or a size class.

>TRBJ2-1|-|TRBV5-1|-
CASSWTPGTPFTYNEQFF
TGCGCCAGCAGCTGGACCCCCGGGACACCGTTCACCTACAATGAGCAGTTCTTC
>TRBJ2-4|-|TRBV6-5|-
CASSYQGGRGNIQYF
TGTGCCAGCAGTTACCAGGGAGGAAGGGGAAACATTCAGTACTTC
>TRBJ2-7|-|TRBV27|-
CASSATSSKTSYEQYF
TGTGCCAGCAGTGCTACTAGCTCGAAAACCTCATACGAGCAGTACTTC
>TRBJ1-1|TRBD1|TRBV30|-
CAWSVQGKAFF
TGTGCCTGGAGTGTACAGGGGAAAGCTTTCTTT
>TRBJ2-7|TRBD2|TRBV6-1|-
CASSEREGSTYEQYF
TGTGCCAGCAGTGAACGGGAGGGCAGTACCTACGAGCAGTACTTC
>TRBJ1-1|-|TRBV5-1|-
CASSPGAPGVYTEAFF
TGCGCCAGCAGCCCGGGTGCCCCGGGGGTGTACACTGAAGCTTTCTTT
>TRBJ2-3|-|TRBV5-1|once
CASSTSYITDTQYF
TGCGCCAGCAGTACCAGTTACATCACAGATACGCAGTATTTT
>TRBJ1-4|-|TRBV30|-
CAWKRTATNEKLFF
TGTGCCTGGAAGAGGACGGCAACTAATGAAAAACTGTTTTTT
>TRBJ2-1|-|TRBV5-1|-
CASTTTVLSSYNEQFF
TGCGCCAGCACGACGACAGTCCTTAGCTCCTACAATGAGCAGTTCTTC
>TRBJ2-1|-|TRBV7-8|-
CASSLALSYNEQFF
TGTGCCAGCAGCTTAGCACTCTCCTACAATGAGCAGTTCTTC
>TRBJ2-7|TRBD1|TRBV6-1|-
CASSGDRGPYEQYF
TGTGCCAGCAGTGGGGACAGGGGGCCCTACGAGCAGTACTTC
>TRBJ1-1|-|TRBV10-3|-
CAITKAWARADTEAFF
TGTGCCATCACCAAAGCTTGGGCCCGCGCGGACACTGAAGCTTTCTTT
>TRBJ2-5|-|TRBV30|-
CAWSGGPQYF
TGTGCCTGGAGTGGGGGGCCCCAGTACTTC
>TRBJ2-2|TRBD1|TRBV6-6|-
CASSYQGQGGTGELFF
TGTGCCAGCAGTTATCAAGGACAGGGGGGAACCGGGGAGCTGTTTTTT
>TRBJ2-7|TRBD1|TRBV6-6|-
CASSGQDRDKSSQQYF
TGTGCCAGCAGCGGACAGGACCGGGATAAGTCTAGTCAGCAGTACTTC
>TRBJ2-5|-|TRBV5-1|-
CASSFGNGFHQETQYF
TGCGCCAGCAGTTTCGGAAACGGTTTCCACCAAGAGACCCAGTACTTC
>TRBJ2-1|-|TRBV29-1|-
CSVEAYLTRSGEQFF
TGCAGCGTTGAAGCGTACTTAACTAGATCCGGCGAGCAGTTCTTC
>TRBJ1-2|TRBD1|TRBV7-2|-
CASRRQGGDYGYTF
TGTGCCAGCAGGCGACAGGGAGGCGACTATGGCTACACCTTC
>TRBJ2-6|TRBD2|TRBV5-1|-
CASSSWAAGVIPGANVLTF
TGCGCCAGCAGCTCCTGGGCGGCGGGAGTAATCCCTGGGGCCAACGTCCTGACTTTC
>TRBJ1-5|-|TRBV5-1|few
CASRETVEGNQPQHF
TGCGCCAGCAGGGAAACCGTGGAGGGCAATCAGCCCCAGCATTTT
>TRBJ1-4|-|TRBV5-4|-
CASSRALGGEKLFF
TGTGCCAGCAGCCGAGCGCTGGGCGGTGAAAAACTGTTTTTT
>TRBJ1-3|TRBD1|TRBV29-1|-
CSVTGAGNTIYF
TGCAGCGTTACAGGGGCAGGAAACACCATATATTTT
>TRBJ2-3|TRBD1|TRBV19|few
CASSPSDRIGTDTQYF
TGTGCCAGTAGTCCCTCGGACAGGATAGGAACAGATACGCAGTATTTT
>TRBJ2-5|-|TRBV5-6|-
CASSLASQETQYF
TGTGCCAGCAGCTTGGCCAGCCAAGAGACCCAGTACTTC
>TRBJ2-7|-|TRBV11-2|-
CASSLTDSSSYEQYF
TGTGCCAGCAGCCTTACCGACAGCAGCTCCTACGAGCAGTACTTC
>TRBJ2-1|TRBD2|TRBV11-2|-
CASSLGWGGGLYNEQFF
TGTGCCAGCAGCTTAGGTTGGGGGGGAGGACTGTACAATGAGCAGTTCTTC
>TRBJ1-1|-|TRBV5-1|-
CASSLANTEAFF
TGCGCCAGCAGCTTGGCCAACACTGAAGCTTTCTTT
>TRBJ2-3|-|TRBV29-1|-
CSVIRRDSKYF
TGCAGCGTTATTCGCAGGGATTCAAAGTATTTT
>TRBJ1-1|TRBD1|TRBV10-3|once
CAISQGAGDTEAFF
TGTGCCATCAGCCAGGGGGCGGGAGACACTGAAGCTTTCTTT
>TRBJ2-7|TRBD2|TRBV30|few
CAWSLGLGYEQYF
TGTGCCTGGAGTTTAGGACTAGGTTACGAGCAGTACTTC
>TRBJ2-7|TRBD2|TRBV11-2|-
CASSGFSGLGYEQYF
TGTGCCAGCAGCGGGTTCTCGGGACTAGGCTACGAGCAGTACTTC
>TRBJ2-2|-|TRBV7-8|-
CASSQAERNTGELFF
TGTGCCAGCAGCCAAGCGGAGAGGAACACCGGGGAGCTGTTTTTT
>TRBJ2-1|TRBD2|TRBV27|-
CASRRSGRKDEQFF
TGTGCCAGCAGACGGAGCGGGAGGAAGGATGAGCAGTTCTTC
>TRBJ2-3|-|TRBV7-3|-
CASSPGLVLTDTQYF
TGTGCCAGCAGCCCCGGTTTAGTTTTAACAGATACGCAGTATTTT
>TRBJ2-7|TRBD1|TRBV7-9|-
CASSQQGVEQYF
TGTGCCAGCAGCCAACAGGGGGTCGAGCAGTACTTC